This T cell receptor beta chain was retrieved from a study of CD8+ T cells in alopecia areata. Across the study: Patients remained on tofacitinib for 6 to 18 months and then went 6 months without it. Whole-study results and caveats: It was less clear whether patients shared TCRs than it was in mice, possibly because of HLA.

A word on this clone: Its cognate antigen is unknown.

Alopecia areata patients provided lesional scalp punch biopsies and peripheral blood. Reverse transcribed after extraction, RNA yielded cDNA as the sequencing template. Libraries were prepared by immunoSEQ multiplex PCR; TCRdb keeps only in-frame clonotypes and omits some of them. The sample lists tens of thousands of clones, roughly 60% occurring once. The germline gives CDR1 MNHNS, CDR2 SASEGT. The CDR3 has 15 residues. J gave up 3 bases and V 5 bases, and 6 bases lay outside the gene matches. The origin of this receptor is a human donor with alopecia areata. V gene TRBV6-1 combines with J gene TRBJ2-3; 9 bases line up with TRBD2. The material was CD8+ T cells sorted from blood, obtained at week 0. The CDR3 region has the DNA TGTGCCAGCAGTTTATATAGCGGGAGAACAGATACGCAGTATTTT. As protein: CASSLYSGRTDTQYF.